These T cell receptor beta chains were read from a single sample in a study of blood T cell repertoires in COVID-19. Profiling relied on immunoSEQ multiplex PCR, and the TCRdb table lists in-frame clones only, not all of them. Of about 130,000 clones listed, around four fifths are singletons. The sequenced sample was peripheral blood. These receptors came from a man aged 55 to 69 who had recovered from COVID-19. The CDR3 runs from the conserved cysteine through the conserved F or W. The D gene is left open where the match is weak. For some rows the clone size is stated as once, few or many, or as a class when expanded; others skip it.

J gene: TRBJ2-7; D gene: TRBD2; V gene: TRBV4-1; clone size: .; CDR3 DNA: TGCGCCAGCAGCCAAGTAGCGGGAGACGAGCAGTACTTC; CDR3 protein: CASSQVAGDEQYF
J gene: TRBJ1-3; D gene: .; V gene: TRBV6-5; clone size: .; CDR3 DNA: TGTGCCAGCAGTTACAGCAGGGTTATCTCTGGAAACACCATATATTTT; CDR3 protein: CASSYSRVISGNTIYF
J gene: TRBJ2-1; D gene: .; V gene: TRBV5-1; clone size: .; CDR3 DNA: TGCGCCAGCACTGAGGGCCGGCTGCCCATAAGGAACAATGAGCAGTTCTTC; CDR3 protein: CASTEGRLPIRNNEQFF
J gene: TRBJ1-6; D gene: .; V gene: TRBV7-8; clone size: .; CDR3 DNA: TGTGCCAGCAGCTTAGAACCACAGACAGGTAGTCTCCACTTT; CDR3 protein: CASSLEPQTGSLHF
J gene: TRBJ1-2; D gene: .; V gene: TRBV5-5; clone size: .; CDR3 DNA: TGTGCCAGCAGCTTGTCTCCGGGAAACTATGGCTACACCTTC; CDR3 protein: CASSLSPGNYGYTF
J gene: TRBJ1-2; D gene: .; V gene: TRBV5-4; clone size: .; CDR3 DNA: TGTGCCAGCAGTCGTCGGGGGGGCGCCGGCTATGGCTACACCTTC; CDR3 protein: CASSRRGGAGYGYTF
J gene: TRBJ2-7; D gene: .; V gene: TRBV28; clone size: .; CDR3 DNA: TGTGCCAGCAGTCTCCCGACCGGGAGCGGAAGCGAGCAGTACTTC; CDR3 protein: CASSLPTGSGSEQYF
J gene: TRBJ2-2; D gene: .; V gene: TRBV7-9; clone size: .; CDR3 DNA: TGTGCCAGCAGCTTTCCTTCGAACACCGGGGAGCTGTTTTTT; CDR3 protein: CASSFPSNTGELFF
J gene: TRBJ1-2; D gene: .; V gene: TRBV29-1; clone size: .; CDR3 DNA: TGCAGCGTTGATCAGGGTTACGGTGGCTACACCTTC; CDR3 protein: CSVDQGYGGYTF
J gene: TRBJ2-7; D gene: TRBD1; V gene: TRBV7-6; clone size: .; CDR3 DNA: TGTGCCAGCAGCTTTAAAGGACCTGTCGGGACAGGGGAAATCTACGAGCAGTACTTC; CDR3 protein: CASSFKGPVGTGEIYEQYF
J gene: TRBJ2-5; D gene: .; V gene: TRBV5-1; clone size: .; CDR3 DNA: TGCGCCAGCAGCCCGGTGATCCAAGAGACCCAGTACTTC; CDR3 protein: CASSPVIQETQYF
J gene: TRBJ1-6; D gene: TRBD1; V gene: TRBV9; clone size: .; CDR3 DNA: TGTGCCAGCAGCGACTCGGGACAGATTAATTCACCCCTCCACTTT; CDR3 protein: CASSDSGQINSPLHF
J gene: TRBJ1-4; D gene: TRBD1; V gene: TRBV2; clone size: .; CDR3 DNA: TGTGCCAGCAGGTCGACAGGGGGCACTGAAAAACTGTTTTTT; CDR3 protein: CASRSTGGTEKLFF
J gene: TRBJ2-3; D gene: TRBD2; V gene: TRBV15; clone size: once; CDR3 DNA: TGTGCCACCAGCAAGGGAGCGGGGAGCACAGATACGCAGTATTTT; CDR3 protein: CATSKGAGSTDTQYF
J gene: TRBJ1-1; D gene: .; V gene: TRBV4-3; clone size: .; CDR3 DNA: TGCGCCAGCAGCCAGATGGGGCGGGGGAACACTGAAGCTTTCTTT; CDR3 protein: CASSQMGRGNTEAFF
J gene: TRBJ2-7; D gene: TRBD2; V gene: TRBV9; clone size: .; CDR3 DNA: TGTGCCAGCAGCGTGGGAGCGGGGAACTACGAGCAGTACTTC; CDR3 protein: CASSVGAGNYEQYF
J gene: TRBJ1-2; D gene: .; V gene: TRBV6-5; clone size: .; CDR3 DNA: TGTGCCAGTATTCGAGTCCCCGCTAACTATGGCTACACCTTC; CDR3 protein: CASIRVPANYGYTF
J gene: TRBJ2-3; D gene: TRBD2; V gene: TRBV11-2; clone size: .; CDR3 DNA: TGTGCCAGCAGCGAAGCGGGAGCAGTAGCAGATACGCAGTATTTT; CDR3 protein: CASSEAGAVADTQYF
J gene: TRBJ2-5; D gene: .; V gene: TRBV29-1; clone size: few; CDR3 DNA: TGCAGCGCCACACTAGTTACCCAAGAGACCCAGTACTTC; CDR3 protein: CSATLVTQETQYF
J gene: TRBJ2-5; D gene: TRBD1; V gene: TRBV28; clone size: .; CDR3 DNA: TGTGCCAGCAGTTCCCCGGGACAGGGGACCGAAGAGACCCAGTACTTC; CDR3 protein: CASSSPGQGTEETQYF
J gene: TRBJ2-7; D gene: TRBD1; V gene: TRBV28; clone size: .; CDR3 DNA: TGTGCCAGCAGCGCCCCGACAGGGAATCTGAACGAGCAGTACTTC; CDR3 protein: CASSAPTGNLNEQYF
J gene: TRBJ1-2; D gene: .; V gene: TRBV7-2; clone size: .; CDR3 DNA: TGTGCCAGCAGCCCCCCGGGAGGCCTCTATGGCTACACCTTC; CDR3 protein: CASSPPGGLYGYTF
J gene: TRBJ2-5; D gene: .; V gene: TRBV18; clone size: few; CDR3 DNA: TGTGCCAGCTCACCGAACGGCCCCCTGCGGGCCGGGGAGACCCAGTACTTC; CDR3 protein: CASSPNGPLRAGETQYF
J gene: TRBJ1-2; D gene: .; V gene: TRBV3-1/TRBV3-2; clone size: .; CDR3 DNA: TGTGCCAGCAGCCAAGGCGACAGGTATTATGGCTACACCTTC; CDR3 protein: CASSQGDRYYGYTF
J gene: TRBJ2-7; D gene: TRBD1; V gene: TRBV7-9; clone size: .; CDR3 DNA: TGTGCCAGCAGCTCTTTCGAGACAGGGCGGCTCTACGAGCAGTACTTC; CDR3 protein: CASSSFETGRLYEQYF
J gene: TRBJ2-7; D gene: TRBD1; V gene: TRBV18; clone size: .; CDR3 DNA: TGTGCCAGCTCACCACCGACAGGGGGGCCCTACGAGCAGTACTTC; CDR3 protein: CASSPPTGGPYEQYF
J gene: TRBJ1-1; D gene: TRBD1; V gene: TRBV28; clone size: .; CDR3 DNA: TGTGCCAGCGGTATTCGACAGGGAGCGACTGAAGCTTTCTTT; CDR3 protein: CASGIRQGATEAFF
J gene: TRBJ2-1; D gene: TRBD2; V gene: TRBV15; clone size: .; CDR3 DNA: TGTGCCACCAGCAGAGATGCTAGCGGGAGGGTAACCTACAATGAGCAGTTCTTC; CDR3 protein: CATSRDASGRVTYNEQFF
J gene: TRBJ1-1; D gene: .; V gene: TRBV5-1; clone size: .; CDR3 DNA: TGCGCCAGCAGCCCGGGAGGCGGCTTGAACACTGAAGCTTTCTTT; CDR3 protein: CASSPGGGLNTEAFF
J gene: TRBJ2-1; D gene: TRBD1; V gene: TRBV7-2; clone size: few; CDR3 DNA: TGTGCCAGCAGCCAAAGGGGGACAGGAGGATCCTACAATGAGCAGTTCTTC; CDR3 protein: CASSQRGTGGSYNEQFF
J gene: TRBJ1-5; D gene: .; V gene: TRBV19; clone size: .; CDR3 DNA: TGTGCCAGTAGGGGAGAGGATCAGCCCCAGCATTTT; CDR3 protein: CASRGEDQPQHF
J gene: TRBJ2-2; D gene: .; V gene: TRBV28; clone size: .; CDR3 DNA: TGTGCCAGCAACCGACTGAGTGGGAACACCGGGGAGCTGTTTTTT; CDR3 protein: CASNRLSGNTGELFF
J gene: TRBJ2-7; D gene: .; V gene: TRBV29-1; clone size: .; CDR3 DNA: TGCAGCGTTGCTAGCTTGAGTGGCTACGAGCAGTACTTC; CDR3 protein: CSVASLSGYEQYF
J gene: TRBJ1-1; D gene: .; V gene: TRBV6-5; clone size: .; CDR3 DNA: TGTGCCAGCGCAGGGATGAACACTGAAGCTTTCTTT; CDR3 protein: CASAGMNTEAFF
J gene: TRBJ1-1; D gene: .; V gene: TRBV5-4; clone size: .; CDR3 DNA: TGTGCCAGCAGCCCTGAACAGGGCATCATGAACACTGAAGCTTTCTTT; CDR3 protein: CASSPEQGIMNTEAFF
J gene: TRBJ2-7; D gene: .; V gene: TRBV30; clone size: .; CDR3 DNA: TGTGCCTGGAAGGGACTTCCCTACGAGCAGTACTTC; CDR3 protein: CAWKGLPYEQYF
J gene: TRBJ2-1; D gene: .; V gene: TRBV20-1; clone size: .; CDR3 DNA: TGCAGTGCTTCCGTAGCGGAACAGTTCTTC; CDR3 protein: CSASVAEQFF
J gene: TRBJ2-6; D gene: .; V gene: TRBV9; clone size: .; CDR3 DNA: TGTGCCAGCAGCGCGTCTGGGGCCAACGTCCTGACTTTC; CDR3 protein: CASSASGANVLTF
J gene: TRBJ2-7; D gene: TRBD1; V gene: TRBV9; clone size: .; CDR3 DNA: TGTGCCAGCAGCGTAGGCCCCGGGACAGGGACCGAGCAGTACTTC; CDR3 protein: CASSVGPGTGTEQYF
J gene: TRBJ1-2; D gene: TRBD1; V gene: TRBV6-1; clone size: .; CDR3 DNA: TGTGCCAGCAGTGAAAGGACAGGGGGCGCCAACTATGGCTACACCTTC; CDR3 protein: CASSERTGGANYGYTF
J gene: TRBJ1-1; D gene: TRBD1; V gene: TRBV29-1; clone size: .; CDR3 DNA: TGCAGCGTATACAGGGGTGGGGTGAACACTGAAGCTTTCTTT; CDR3 protein: CSVYRGGVNTEAFF